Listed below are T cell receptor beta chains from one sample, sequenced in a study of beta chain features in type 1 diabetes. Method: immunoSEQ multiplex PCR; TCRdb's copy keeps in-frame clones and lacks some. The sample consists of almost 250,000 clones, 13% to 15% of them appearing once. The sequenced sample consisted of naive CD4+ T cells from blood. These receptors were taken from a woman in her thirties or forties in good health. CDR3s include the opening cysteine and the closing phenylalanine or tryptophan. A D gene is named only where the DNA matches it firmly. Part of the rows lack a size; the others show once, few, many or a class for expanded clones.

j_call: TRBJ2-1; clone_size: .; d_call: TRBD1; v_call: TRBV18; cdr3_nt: TGTGCCAGCTCACCACCGCGGACAGGGGGGAGCTATGAGCAGTTCTTC; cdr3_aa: CASSPPRTGGSYEQFF
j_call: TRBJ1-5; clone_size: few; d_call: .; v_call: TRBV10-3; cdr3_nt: TGTGCCATCAGTGATGGGGCAGGGGGCAATCAGCCCCAGCATTTT; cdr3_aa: CAISDGAGGNQPQHF
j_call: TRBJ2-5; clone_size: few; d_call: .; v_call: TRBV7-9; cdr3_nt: TGTGCCAGCAATCGATGGGGGCTAGAGACCCAGTACTTC; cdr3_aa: CASNRWGLETQYF
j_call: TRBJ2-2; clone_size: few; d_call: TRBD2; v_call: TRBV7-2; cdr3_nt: TGTGCCAGCAGCTTAGCCACCCAGAGCCACGGGGGGGCCGGGGAGCTGTTTTTT; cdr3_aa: CASSLATQSHGGAGELFF
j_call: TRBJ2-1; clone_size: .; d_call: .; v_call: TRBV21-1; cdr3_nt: TGTGCCAGCAGCCTGCCGGGCTCCTACAATGAGCAGTTCTTC; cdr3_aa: CASSLPGSYNEQFF
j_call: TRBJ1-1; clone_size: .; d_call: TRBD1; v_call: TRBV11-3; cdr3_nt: TGTGCCAGCAGCGCACAACAGGGGATAGGCACTGAAGCTTTCTTT; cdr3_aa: CASSAQQGIGTEAFF
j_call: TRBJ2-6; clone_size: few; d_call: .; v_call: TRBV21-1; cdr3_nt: TGTGCCAGCAGCAAAGCTCGGAGGGTGTGGTACTCCGGGGCCAACGTCCTGACTTTC; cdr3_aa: CASSKARRVWYSGANVLTF
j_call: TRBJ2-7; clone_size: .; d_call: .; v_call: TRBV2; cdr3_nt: TGTGCCAGCAGGACAGAAAGCTACGAGCAGTACTTC; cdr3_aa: CASRTESYEQYF
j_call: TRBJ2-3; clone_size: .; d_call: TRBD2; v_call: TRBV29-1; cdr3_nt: TGCAGCGTTGAAGGACTAGCGGGGGGAAAGGGGACAGATACGCAGTATTTT; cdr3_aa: CSVEGLAGGKGTDTQYF
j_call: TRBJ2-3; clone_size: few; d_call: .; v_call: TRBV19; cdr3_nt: TGTGCCAGTAGGAGGAGAGTCGATACAGATACGCAGTATTTT; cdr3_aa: CASRRRVDTDTQYF
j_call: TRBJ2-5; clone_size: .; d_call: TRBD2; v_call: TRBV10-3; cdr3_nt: TGTGCCATCAGCGAGAGGACTAGCGGGGGGACCCAGTACTTC; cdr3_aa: CAISERTSGGTQYF
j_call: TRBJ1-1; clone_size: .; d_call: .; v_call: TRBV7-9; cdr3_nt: TGTGCCAGCAGCTTACAGGGGTCTCGGACTGAAGCTTTCTTT; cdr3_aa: CASSLQGSRTEAFF
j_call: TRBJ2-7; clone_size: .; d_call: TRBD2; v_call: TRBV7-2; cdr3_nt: TGTGCCAGCAGCTTAGGGGGCGGGGGTATCGCCGCCTACGAGCAGTACTTC; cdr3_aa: CASSLGGGGIAAYEQYF
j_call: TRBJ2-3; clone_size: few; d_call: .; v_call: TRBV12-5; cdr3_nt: TGTGCTAGTGGTTTGGTAGAGGGAGATACGCAGTATTTT; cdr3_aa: CASGLVEGDTQYF
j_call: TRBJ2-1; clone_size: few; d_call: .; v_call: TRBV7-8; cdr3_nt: TGTGCCAGCAGCTGGGACATATCCTACAATGAGCAGTTCTTC; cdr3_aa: CASSWDISYNEQFF
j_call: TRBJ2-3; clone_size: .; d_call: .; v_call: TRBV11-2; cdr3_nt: TGTGCCAGCAGCCCCCCGGCTAGGGGCAGGTATTTT; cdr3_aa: CASSPPARGRYF
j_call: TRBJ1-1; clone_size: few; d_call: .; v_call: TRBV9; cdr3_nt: TGTGCCAGCTCCTTCGAGCGGGGCACTGAAGCTTTCTTT; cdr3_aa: CASSFERGTEAFF
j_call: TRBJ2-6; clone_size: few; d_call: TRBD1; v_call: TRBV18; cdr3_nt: TGTGCCAGCTCACCGGCCGGGACAGGGGTGACCGGGGCCAACGTCCTGACTTTC; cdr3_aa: CASSPAGTGVTGANVLTF
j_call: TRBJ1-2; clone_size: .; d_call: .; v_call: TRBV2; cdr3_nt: TGTGCCAGCAGTGTAAACCGGGACAATGGCTACACCTTC; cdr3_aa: CASSVNRDNGYTF
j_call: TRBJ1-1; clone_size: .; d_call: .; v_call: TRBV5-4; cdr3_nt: TGTGCCAGCAGCGCGGGAGGGGGAGGAACTGAAGCTTTCTTT; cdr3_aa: CASSAGGGGTEAFF
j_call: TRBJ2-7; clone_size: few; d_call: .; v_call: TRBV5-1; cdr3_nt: TGCGCCAGCAGCTTGGAAACAGGTTACTACGAGCAGTACTTC; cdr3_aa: CASSLETGYYEQYF
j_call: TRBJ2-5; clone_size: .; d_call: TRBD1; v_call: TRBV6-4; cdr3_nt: TGTGCCAGCAGTGACTCGACAGGGGGAGAGACCCAGTACTTC; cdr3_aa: CASSDSTGGETQYF
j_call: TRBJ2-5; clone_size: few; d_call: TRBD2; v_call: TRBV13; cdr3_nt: TGTGCCAGCAGCCCCGAACTAGCGGGGGAGACCCAGTACTTC; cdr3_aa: CASSPELAGETQYF
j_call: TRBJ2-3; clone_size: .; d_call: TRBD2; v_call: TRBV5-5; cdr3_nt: TGTGCCAGCAGCTTGGGTCTAGCGGCCAGCGATACGCAGTATTTT; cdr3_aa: CASSLGLAASDTQYF
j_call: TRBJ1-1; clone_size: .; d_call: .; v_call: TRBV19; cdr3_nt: TGTGCCAGTAGTATGGTCCCGGGTGCAACGACCACTGAAGCTTTCTTT; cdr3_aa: CASSMVPGATTTEAFF
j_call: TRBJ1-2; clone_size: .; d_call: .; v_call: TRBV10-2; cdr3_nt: TGCGCCAGCAGTTCCCCCGACAGCCACTATGGCTACACCTTC; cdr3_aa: CASSSPDSHYGYTF
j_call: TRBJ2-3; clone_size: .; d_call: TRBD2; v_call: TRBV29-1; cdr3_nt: TGCAGCGCCGGGAGCGGGGGGTTTGTCGCAGATACGCAGTATTTT; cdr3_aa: CSAGSGGFVADTQYF
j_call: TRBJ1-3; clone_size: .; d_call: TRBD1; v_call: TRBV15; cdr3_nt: TGTGCCACCAGCGGAACGGACAGGGGGCTTGGAAACACCATATATTTT; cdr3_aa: CATSGTDRGLGNTIYF
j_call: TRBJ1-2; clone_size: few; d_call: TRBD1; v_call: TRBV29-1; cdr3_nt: TGCAGCGTTCGACAGGGAGGTACGGGGGGCTACACCTTC; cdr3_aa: CSVRQGGTGGYTF
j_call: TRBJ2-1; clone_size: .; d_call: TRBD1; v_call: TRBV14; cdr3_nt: TGTGCCAGCAGCCAAGTTAGGGGACAGGGGAAGCAGTTCTTC; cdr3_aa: CASSQVRGQGKQFF
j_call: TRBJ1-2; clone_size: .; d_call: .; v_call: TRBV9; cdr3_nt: TGTGCCAGCAGCGGGACCTCAGGGGACTATGGCTACACCTTC; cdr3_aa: CASSGTSGDYGYTF
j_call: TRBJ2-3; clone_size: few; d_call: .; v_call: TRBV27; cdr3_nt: TGTGCCAGCAGTAGAGACGGGTTCAGGGTAGCTGATACGCAGTATTTT; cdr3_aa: CASSRDGFRVADTQYF
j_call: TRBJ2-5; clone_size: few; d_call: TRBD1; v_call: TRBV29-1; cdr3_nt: TGCAGCGTACGGGACAGGGGGCGAGGAGAGACCCAGTACTTC; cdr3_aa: CSVRDRGRGETQYF
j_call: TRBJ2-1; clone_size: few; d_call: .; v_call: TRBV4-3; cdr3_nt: TGCGCCAGCAGCCAAAACAGGGACGAGCAGTTCTTC; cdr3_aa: CASSQNRDEQFF
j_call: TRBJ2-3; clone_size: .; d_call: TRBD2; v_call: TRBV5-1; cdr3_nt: TGCGCCAGCAGCTTGGCGATAGCGGGGGCGTTTTACACAGATACGCAGTATTTT; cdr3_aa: CASSLAIAGAFYTDTQYF
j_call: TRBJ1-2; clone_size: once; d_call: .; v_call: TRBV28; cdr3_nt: TGTGCCAGCAAGTTAGGGGGGGCCGACTATGGCTACACCTTC; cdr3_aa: CASKLGGADYGYTF
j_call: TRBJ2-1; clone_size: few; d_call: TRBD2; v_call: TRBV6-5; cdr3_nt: TGTGCCAGCAGTTACTCGATCTCAGGGAGGGCCCAAAAGCAGTTCTTC; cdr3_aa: CASSYSISGRAQKQFF
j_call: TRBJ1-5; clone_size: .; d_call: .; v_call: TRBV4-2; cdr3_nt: TGTGCCAGCAGCCAACCTAAGAATCAGCCCCAGCATTTT; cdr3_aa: CASSQPKNQPQHF
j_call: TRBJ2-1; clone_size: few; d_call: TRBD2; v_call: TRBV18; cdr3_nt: TGTGCCAGCTCACCAGGGCTAGCGGGGCAACCGGGGTTCTTC; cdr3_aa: CASSPGLAGQPGFF
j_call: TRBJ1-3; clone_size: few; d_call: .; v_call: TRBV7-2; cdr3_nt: TGTGCCAGCAGCTTCTTAAACACCATATATTTT; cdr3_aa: CASSFLNTIYF
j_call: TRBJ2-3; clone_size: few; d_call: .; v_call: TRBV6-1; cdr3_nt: TGTGCCAGCAGAAGGGACTTCTCGGATACGCAGTATTTT; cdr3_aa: CASRRDFSDTQYF